The next 25 T cell receptor beta chains were all read from a single sample in a study of metastatic and nonmetastatic thyroid tumors. There were no patients who had received any treatment before thyroid surgery. Through MiXCR, TCRdb re-clonotyped the PCR reads. Found here are around 20,000 clones, less than 30% of them singletons; the top ten hold roughly 24%. Sequencing was done on a sample of tumor tissue. The receptors here all came from a male donor with papillary thyroid cancer or a benign thyroid nodule (not recorded which). Some clones in this sample may be carry-over from other donors' samples.

At least ten counts were recorded for this clone. The chain carries TRBV7-9 and TRBJ1-1; D unclear. The CDR3 runs to 13 residues. V lost 6 bases, J lost 0 bases, and 8 bases lay in between. The V gene's germline CDR1 is SEHNR and CDR2 FQNEAQ (reference sequence). The CDR3 here is CASRPTVNTEAFF. CDR3 DNA: TGTGCCAGCAGACCAACGGTGAACACTGAAGCTTTCTTT.

This clone has only a few counts. DNA for the CDR3: TGTGCCAGCAGCTTAGCACCGGGAAATTCACCCCTCCACTTT. Translating it yields CASSLAPGNSPLHF. V usage is TRBV7-9 and J usage is TRBJ1-6; D call uncertain. V was cut by 0 bases and J by 7 bases, with 7 bases left in between. The CDR3 has 14 amino acids. Germline V CDR1 and CDR2: SEHNR, FQNEAQ (reference sequence).

This clone was observed a handful of times. The chain couples TRBV5-8 to TRBJ2-7; D not resolved. V lost 4 bases, J lost 0 bases, and 17 bases lay in between. Germline V gene lookup returns CDR1 SGHTS and CDR2 YDEGEE. The CDR3 is made up of 16 amino acids. CDR3 protein: CASSPGDAVSSYEQYF. CDR3 sequence (DNA): TGTGCCAGCAGCCCCGGTGATGCGGTAAGCTCCTACGAGCAGTACTTC.

In DNA form, the CDR3 reads TGCAGCGTTGATCCAACCATGAACACTGAAGCTTTCTTT. It yields the protein CSVDPTMNTEAFF. The chain joins TRBV29-1 to TRBJ1-1; the D is unclear. The CDR3 is 13 amino acids. The germline gives CDR1 SQVTM, CDR2 ANQGSEA. The V end was cut by 3 bases, the J end by 0 bases, with 8 bases between.

Turning to this clone: A junction boundary mismatches the germline segment, possibly from a read error. The chain joins TRBV11-2 to TRBJ2-1, with 7 positions matching TRBD1. Germline values: CDR1 SGHAT, CDR2 FQNNGV. This CDR3 spans 13 amino acids. In nucleotides, the CDR3 is TGTGCCAGCATCTTAGGTCCCTCGGGACAGCGGTTCTTC. Translated, it gives CASILGPSGQRFF.

By proportion, this clone is medium-sized (0.01 to 0.1%). The chain carries TRBV11-3 and TRBJ1-6, with a weak D call TRBD1 (5 bases). Germline V gene data show CDR1 as SGHNT and CDR2 as YENEEA. CDR3 length equals 15 residues. The V and J ends lost 2 bases and 4 bases respectively, with 9 bases between them. The CDR3 loop is CASSLRGRYNSPLHF. The CDR3 DNA reads TGTGCCAGCAGCTTAAGGGGTAGATATAATTCACCCCTCCACTTT.

This clone was counted many times. One base away lies a much larger clone, so this may be a sequencing read error. Other DNA sequences from this sample encode an identical CDR3 as well. This chain links TRBV12-3 or TRBV12-4 with TRBJ1-6; tentative D call: TRBD1 (5 bases). V lost 6 bases and J 9 bases, leaving 15 bases between the germline ends. This CDR3 is 14 amino acids long. The CDR3 protein is CASSYRDPRSPLHF. Written as DNA, the CDR3 is TGTGCCAGCAGCTACCGGGACCCCCGTTCACCCCTCCACTTT.

The chain has TRBV20-1 and TRBJ1-5, with D possibly TRBD1 on 5 matching bases. Germline V gene data show CDR1 as DFQATT and CDR2 as SNEGSKA (reference sequence). V was trimmed by 5 bases and J by 0 bases, leaving 8 bases between them. CDR3 size: 13 residues. Here the CDR3 reads CSAGGGSNQPQHF. The CDR3 DNA reads as TGCAGTGCTGGGGGGGGTAGCAATCAGCCCCAGCATTTT.

There are many counts of this clone. This may arise from a read error, as a much more abundant clone is one base away. The chain is built from TRBV6-1 and TRBJ2-5, with 16 bases matching TRBD2. The CDR3 runs to 18 residues. Germline assignment: CDR1 MNHNS and CDR2 SASEGT. V shed 7 bases, J shed 5 bases, and the junction held 13 bases outside the gene matches. The DNA of the CDR3 is TGTGCCAGCATCCCTGCGGGACTAGCGGGGGGGCAGGCGGAGACCCAGTACTTC. It encodes CASIPAGLAGGQAETQYF.

A few counts support this clone. A much larger clone lies a single base off, so this may be a read error. Other nucleotide sequences from this sample produce the same CDR3. The genes are TRBV20-1 and TRBJ2-7; D might be TRBD2 (6 bases). This CDR3 has 16 residues. The germline V gene has CDR1 DFQATT and CDR2 SNEGSKA (reference sequence). V lost 6 bases and J 3 bases, leaving 24 bases between the germline ends. In nucleotides, the CDR3 is TGCAGTGCCAACAACCGCGGGCGGGAAGGAAGCTACGAGCAGTACTTC. This encodes CSANNRGREGSYEQYF.

The rearrangement uses TRBV20-1 and TRBJ2-1, with D unclear. The CDR3 runs to 12 residues. V was trimmed by 4 bases and J by 4 bases, leaving 8 bases between them. CDR1 is DFQATT, CDR2 SNEGSKA, per germline (reference sequence). CDR3 sequence reads: CSAIMNYNEQFF. The CDR3 coding sequence is TGCAGTGCTATTATGAATTACAATGAGCAGTTCTTC.

This clone has just one count. The chain carries TRBV11-2 and TRBJ2-7; TRBD1 might be the D (5 bases). The ends were cut back, 5 bases at V and 5 bases at J, with 10 bases in the middle. The germline V gene encodes CDR1 SGHAT and CDR2 FQNNGV. This CDR3 comprises 12 residues. In DNA, the CDR3 is TGTGCCAGCAGCCCCCAGGGCGACGAGCAGTACTTC. Amino acids: CASSPQGDEQYF.

The chain combines TRBV11-2 with TRBJ2-1; TRBD2 agrees at 8 bases. In germline, CDR1 is SGHAT, CDR2 FQNNGV. This CDR3 contains 16 residues. J gave up 4 bases and V 4 bases, and 9 bases lay outside the gene matches. The CDR3 region is CASSSFRGRSYNEQFF. The CDR3 DNA reads TGTGCCAGCAGCTCCTTCCGCGGGAGGAGTTACAATGAGCAGTTCTTC. Together with reference TRBV11-2 and TRBJ2-1, the CDR3 gives the full variable domain: EAGVAQSPRYKIIEKRQSVAFWCNPISGHATLYWYQQILGQGPKLLIQFQNNGVVDDSQLPKDRFSAERLKGVDSTLKIQPAKLEDSAVYLCASSSFRGRSYNEQFFGPGTRLTVL.

J is TRBJ2-5 and V is TRBV28; no firm D call. The CDR3 runs to 15 residues. Looked up from germline, CDR1 is MDHEN and CDR2 is SYDVKM. With 2 bases removed from V and 5 bases from J, the gap between germline ends came to 15 bases. Here the CDR3 DNA reads TGTGCCAGCAGTTTAACCCCCCGGACCCTTGAGACCCAGTACTTC. It codes for CASSLTPRTLETQYF.

The chain's CDR3 is CASSLGTGGTDTQYF. The CDR3 region has the DNA TGTGCCAGCAGCTTGGGGACAGGGGGGACAGATACGCAGTATTTT. The gene calls are TRBV11-2 and TRBJ2-3; 11 bases match TRBD1. Trimming took 3 bases from V and 3 from J; bases not matched to a gene: 2. The CDR3 extends over 15 amino acids. The V gene's germline CDR1 is SGHAT and CDR2 FQNNGV.

This clone was found a few times. The final CDR3 position lacks the conserved phenylalanine or tryptophan, pointing to a likely read error. V usage is TRBV29-1 and J usage is TRBJ2-5; 7 bases align to TRBD2. The CDR3 totals 11 residues. Germline V gives CDR1 SQVTM, CDR2 ANQGSEA. The V and J ends lost 7 bases and 6 bases, in that order; junction bases with no gene match: 5. CDR3 sequence (DNA): TGCAGCGCCGGACTAGTGCAGACCCAGTACTCC. This gives the protein CSAGLVQTQYS.

This clone showed up just a few times. The gene calls are TRBV7-3 and TRBJ2-7, with D maybe TRBD2 (6 bases). V dropped 2 bases and J dropped 1 base, with 9 bases sitting between them. This CDR3 has 14 residues. CDR1 SGHTA and CDR2 FQGTGA come from the germline V gene. CDR3 nucleotide sequence: TGTGCCAGCAGCTTATGGGGGGATTCCTACGAGCAGTACTTC. Residues: CASSLWGDSYEQYF.

V is TRBV3-1 and J is TRBJ2-7; 9 bases line up with TRBD2. V shed 4 bases and J 4 bases; nucleotides not matched to a gene: 5. This CDR3 comprises 14 residues. Germline CDR1 reads LGHDT; CDR2 reads YNNKEL (reference sequence). The CDR3 DNA reads TGTGCCAGCAGCCTAGCGGGAGAGTCGTACGAGCAGTACTTC. This translates into CASSLAGESYEQYF.

This chain connects TRBV5-1 to TRBJ1-1; the match to TRBD1 covers 7 bases. The CDR3 has 15 residues. Unmatched junction bases numbered 6, after V lost 4 bases and J lost 0 bases. Per the germline V gene, CDR1 is SGHRS and CDR2 is YFSETQ. This CDR3 is CASSQVGQMNTEAFF. CDR3 nucleotides: TGCGCCAGCAGCCAGGTGGGACAGATGAACACTGAAGCTTTCTTT.

This clone was detected a few times. The genes are TRBV4-2 and TRBJ2-7; 7 bases fit TRBD1. CDR1 LGHNA and CDR2 YNFKEQ come from the germline V gene. The CDR3 covers 15 residues. The V gene end was trimmed by 1 base and the J gene end by 1 base; junction bases not matched to a gene: 4. The CDR3 sequence is CASSQGQGISYEQYF. CDR3 nucleotides: TGTGCCAGCAGCCAAGGACAGGGTATTTCCTACGAGCAGTACTTC.

This clone was recorded at least ten times. The CDR3 DNA reads as TGTGCCAGCAGCGTCCAGGACGGTGACTATGGCTACACCTTC. Its protein is CASSVQDGDYGYTF. This sequence joins TRBV9 and TRBJ1-2, with no clear D. Germline V CDR1 and CDR2: SGDLS, YYNGEE. The germline V and J ends were trimmed by 2 bases and 3 bases, with 11 bases remaining between them. This CDR3 is built from 14 residues.

This clone was detected ten times or more. A much larger clone sits a single nucleotide away, making a read error possible. The chain employs TRBV7-9 and TRBJ1-6, with a possible D match to TRBD1 (5 bases). This CDR3 contains 14 residues. Germline CDR1 is SEHNR and CDR2 is FQNEAQ (reference sequence). V was trimmed by 4 bases and J by 8 bases, leaving 12 bases between them. The CDR3 sequence is CASSSVRGDSPLHF. The CDR3, as DNA: TGTGCCAGCAGCTCAGTTCGGGGGGATTCACCCCTCCACTTT. Variable domain in full (rest from reference TRBV7-9 and TRBJ1-6): DTGVSQNPRHKITKRGQNVTFRCDPISEHNRLYWYRQTLGQGPEFLTYFQNEAQLEKSRLLSDRFSAERPKGSFSTLEIQRTEQGDSAMYLCASSSVRGDSPLHFGNGTRLTVT.

In its sample, this clone was seen many times. The chain joins TRBV6-1 to TRBJ1-1; the D is unclear. Germline assignment: CDR1 MNHNS and CDR2 SASEGT. The CDR3 extends over 15 amino acids. V lost 3 bases and J 1 base, leaving 12 bases between the germline ends. CDR3 bases: TGTGCCAGCAGTGACGGTTGGGATGGGAACACTGAAGCTTTCTTT. Protein product: CASSDGWDGNTEAFF.

The chain carries TRBV19 and TRBJ2-2; D gene unclear. V lost 3 bases and J lost 9, with 11 bases in between. This CDR3 comprises 13 residues. The germline gives CDR1 LNHDA, CDR2 SQIVND (reference sequence). CDR3 sequence: CASSISVKRELFF. The CDR3 bases are TGTGCCAGTAGTATTTCGGTGAAACGGGAGCTGTTTTTT.

There are many counts of this clone. One junction end disagrees with the germline gene, perhaps due to a read error. V is TRBV7-7 and J is TRBJ2-5; TRBD2 is a possible D gene (6 bases). The CDR3 is 15 residues long. Germline CDR1 reads SSHAT; CDR2 reads FNYEAQ (reference sequence). This CDR3 is CASSSIPGAQETQYF. The CDR3 bases are TGTGCTAGCAGCTCTATCCCGGGAGCCCAAGAGACCCAGTACTTC.